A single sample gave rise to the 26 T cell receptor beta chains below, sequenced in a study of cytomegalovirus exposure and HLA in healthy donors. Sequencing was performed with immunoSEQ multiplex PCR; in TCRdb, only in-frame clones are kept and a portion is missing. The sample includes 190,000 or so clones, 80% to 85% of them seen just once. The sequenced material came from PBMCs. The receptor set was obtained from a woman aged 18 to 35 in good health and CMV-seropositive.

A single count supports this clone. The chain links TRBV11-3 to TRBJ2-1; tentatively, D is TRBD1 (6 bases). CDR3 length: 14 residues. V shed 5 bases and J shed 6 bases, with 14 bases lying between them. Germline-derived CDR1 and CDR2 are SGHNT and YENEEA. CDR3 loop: CASSATGLGNEQFF. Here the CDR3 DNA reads TGTGCCAGCAGCGCCACAGGGTTAGGCAATGAGCAGTTCTTC.

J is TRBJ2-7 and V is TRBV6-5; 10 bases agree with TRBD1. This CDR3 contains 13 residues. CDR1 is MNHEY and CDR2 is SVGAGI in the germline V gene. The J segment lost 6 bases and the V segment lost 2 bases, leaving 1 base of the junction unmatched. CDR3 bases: TGTGCCAGCAGTTACGGGACAGGGGTCGAGCAGTACTTC. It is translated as CASSYGTGVEQYF.

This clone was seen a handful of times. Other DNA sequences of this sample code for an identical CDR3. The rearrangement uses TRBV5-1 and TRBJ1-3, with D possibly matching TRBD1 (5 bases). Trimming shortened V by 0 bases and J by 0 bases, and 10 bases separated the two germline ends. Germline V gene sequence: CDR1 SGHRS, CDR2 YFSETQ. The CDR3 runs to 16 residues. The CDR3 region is CASSLAQGFSGNTIYF. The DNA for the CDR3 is TGCGCCAGCAGCTTGGCGCAGGGTTTCTCTGGAAACACCATATATTTT.

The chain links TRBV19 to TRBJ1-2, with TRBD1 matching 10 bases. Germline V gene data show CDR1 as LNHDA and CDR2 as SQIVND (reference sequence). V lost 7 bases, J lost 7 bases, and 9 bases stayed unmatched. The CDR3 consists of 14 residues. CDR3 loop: CASTPTGGGFGYTF. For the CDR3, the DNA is TGTGCCAGTACTCCGACAGGGGGCGGGTTTGGCTACACCTTC.

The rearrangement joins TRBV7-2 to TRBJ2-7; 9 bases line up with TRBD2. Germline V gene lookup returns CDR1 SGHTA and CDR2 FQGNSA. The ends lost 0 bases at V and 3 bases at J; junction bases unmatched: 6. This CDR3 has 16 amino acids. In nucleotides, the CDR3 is TGTGCCAGCAGCTTAGCGGGCAGCGGGGGGCACTACGAGCAGTACTTC. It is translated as CASSLAGSGGHYEQYF.

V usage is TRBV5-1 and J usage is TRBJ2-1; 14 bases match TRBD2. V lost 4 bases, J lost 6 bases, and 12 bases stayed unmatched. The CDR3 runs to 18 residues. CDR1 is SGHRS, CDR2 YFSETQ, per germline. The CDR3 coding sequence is TGCGCCAGCAGCAAAAGGACTAGCGGGGGGCAGGTGATCAATGAGCAGTTCTTC. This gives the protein CASSKRTSGGQVINEQFF. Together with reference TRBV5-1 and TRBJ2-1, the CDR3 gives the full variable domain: KAGVTQTPRYLIKTRGQQVTLSCSPISGHRSVSWYQQTPGQGLQFLFEYFSETQRNKGNFPGRFSGRQFSNSRSEMNVSTLELGDSALYLCASSKRTSGGQVINEQFFGPGTRLTVL.

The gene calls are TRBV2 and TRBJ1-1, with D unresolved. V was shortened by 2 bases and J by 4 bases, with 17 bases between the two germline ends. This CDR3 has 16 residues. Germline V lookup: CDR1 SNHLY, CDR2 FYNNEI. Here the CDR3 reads CASSESRATATTEAFF. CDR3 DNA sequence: TGTGCCAGCAGTGAAAGTCGAGCCACCGCTACCACTGAAGCTTTCTTT.

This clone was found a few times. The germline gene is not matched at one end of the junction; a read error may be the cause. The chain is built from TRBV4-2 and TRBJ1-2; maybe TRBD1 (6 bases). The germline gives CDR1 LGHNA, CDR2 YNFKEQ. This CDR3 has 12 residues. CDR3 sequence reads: CASSQDLGQGSF. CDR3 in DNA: TGTGCCAGCAGCCAAGATTTGGGACAAGGATCCTTC.

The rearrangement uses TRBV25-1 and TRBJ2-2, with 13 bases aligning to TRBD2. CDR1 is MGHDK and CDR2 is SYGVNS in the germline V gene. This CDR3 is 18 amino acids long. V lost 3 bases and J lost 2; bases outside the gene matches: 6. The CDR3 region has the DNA TGTGCCAGCAGTGACGTGCGACTAGCGGGGGGTAACACCGGGGAGCTGTTTTTT. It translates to CASSDVRLAGGNTGELFF.

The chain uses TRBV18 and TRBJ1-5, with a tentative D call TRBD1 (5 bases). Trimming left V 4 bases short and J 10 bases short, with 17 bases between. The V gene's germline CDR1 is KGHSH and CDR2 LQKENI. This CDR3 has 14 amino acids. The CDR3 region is CASSQWQGGVPQHF. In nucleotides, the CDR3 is TGTGCCAGCTCACAATGGCAGGGTGGAGTCCCCCAGCATTTT.

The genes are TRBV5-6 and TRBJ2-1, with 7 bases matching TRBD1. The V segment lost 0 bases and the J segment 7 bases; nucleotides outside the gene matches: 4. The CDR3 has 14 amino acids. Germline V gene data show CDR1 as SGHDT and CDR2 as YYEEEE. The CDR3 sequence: CASSLAGTANEQFF. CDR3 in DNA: TGTGCCAGCAGCTTGGCCGGGACAGCAAATGAGCAGTTCTTC.

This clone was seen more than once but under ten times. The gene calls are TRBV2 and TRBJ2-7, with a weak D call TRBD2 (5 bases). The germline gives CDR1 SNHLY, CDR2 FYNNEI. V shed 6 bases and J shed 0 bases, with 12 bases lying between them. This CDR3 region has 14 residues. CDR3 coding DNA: TGTGCCAGCAGGTCGCCGGGATCCTCCTACGAGCAGTACTTC. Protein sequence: CASRSPGSSYEQYF.

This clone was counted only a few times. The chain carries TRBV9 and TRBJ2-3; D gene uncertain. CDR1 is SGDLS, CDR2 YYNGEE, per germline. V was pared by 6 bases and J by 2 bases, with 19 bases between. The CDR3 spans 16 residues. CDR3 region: CASTPSSTSYTDTQYF. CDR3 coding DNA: TGTGCCAGCACCCCGTCTAGTACTTCCTACACAGATACGCAGTATTTT.

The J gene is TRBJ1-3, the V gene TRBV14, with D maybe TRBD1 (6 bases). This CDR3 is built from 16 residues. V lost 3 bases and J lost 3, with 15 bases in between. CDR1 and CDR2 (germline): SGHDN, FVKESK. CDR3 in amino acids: CASSQRAGAGGNTIYF. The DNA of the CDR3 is TGTGCCAGCAGCCAGCGGGCAGGGGCAGGTGGAAACACCATATATTTT.

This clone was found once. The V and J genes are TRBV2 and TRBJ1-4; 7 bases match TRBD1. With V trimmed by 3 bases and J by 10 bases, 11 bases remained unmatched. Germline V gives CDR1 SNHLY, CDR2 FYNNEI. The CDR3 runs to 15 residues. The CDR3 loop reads CASSEGRQGGGKLFF. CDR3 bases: TGTGCCAGCAGTGAGGGGCGACAGGGAGGCGGAAAACTGTTTTTT.

The CDR3 DNA reads as TGTGCCAGCAGTGAAGGGGCCGGGGTGATGAACTACGAGCAGTACTTC. It specifies CASSEGAGVMNYEQYF. The chain combines TRBV6-1 with TRBJ2-7; maybe TRBD2 (5 bases). CDR3 length: 16 residues. Germline-derived CDR1 and CDR2 are MNHNS and SASEGT. Trimming removed 1 base from V and 3 bases from J, with 16 bases in between.

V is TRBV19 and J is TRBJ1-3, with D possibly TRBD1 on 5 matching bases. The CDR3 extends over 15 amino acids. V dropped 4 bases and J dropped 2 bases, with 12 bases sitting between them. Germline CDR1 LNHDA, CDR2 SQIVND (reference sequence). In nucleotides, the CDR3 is TGTGCCAGTAGTAGCCAGGGAGGAGCTGGAAACACCATATATTTT. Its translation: CASSSQGGAGNTIYF. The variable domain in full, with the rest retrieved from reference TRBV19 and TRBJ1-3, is DGGITQSPKYLFRKEGQNVTLSCEQNLNHDAMYWYRQDPGQGLRLIYYSQIVNDFQKGDIAEGYSVSREKKESFPLTVTSAQKNPTAFYLCASSSQGGAGNTIYFGEGSWLTVV.

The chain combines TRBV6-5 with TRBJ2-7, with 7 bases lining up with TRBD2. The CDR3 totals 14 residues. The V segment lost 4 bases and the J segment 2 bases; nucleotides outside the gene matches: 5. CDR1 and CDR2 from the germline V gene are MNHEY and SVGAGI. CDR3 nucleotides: TGTGCCAGCAGTTTGCGGGGGATACCCTACGAGCAGTACTTC. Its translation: CASSLRGIPYEQYF.

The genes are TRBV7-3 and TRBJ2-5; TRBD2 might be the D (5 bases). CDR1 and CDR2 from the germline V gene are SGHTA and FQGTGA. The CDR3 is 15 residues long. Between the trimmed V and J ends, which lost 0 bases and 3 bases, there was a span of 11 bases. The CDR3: CASSLTWGEEETQYF. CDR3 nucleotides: TGTGCCAGCAGCTTAACTTGGGGAGAGGAAGAGACCCAGTACTTC.

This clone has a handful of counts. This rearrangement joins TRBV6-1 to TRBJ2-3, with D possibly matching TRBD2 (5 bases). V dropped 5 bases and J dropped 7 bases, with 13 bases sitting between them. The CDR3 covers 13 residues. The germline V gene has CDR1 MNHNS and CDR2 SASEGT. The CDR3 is CASSSAGLNTQYF. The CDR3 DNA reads TGTGCCAGCAGTTCAGCAGGACTTAATACGCAGTATTTT.

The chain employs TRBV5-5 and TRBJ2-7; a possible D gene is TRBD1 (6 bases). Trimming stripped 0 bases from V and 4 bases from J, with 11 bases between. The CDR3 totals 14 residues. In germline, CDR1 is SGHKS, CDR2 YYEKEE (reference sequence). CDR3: CASSLAGDTYEQYF. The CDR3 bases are TGTGCCAGCAGCTTGGCTGGGGACACGTACGAGCAGTACTTC.

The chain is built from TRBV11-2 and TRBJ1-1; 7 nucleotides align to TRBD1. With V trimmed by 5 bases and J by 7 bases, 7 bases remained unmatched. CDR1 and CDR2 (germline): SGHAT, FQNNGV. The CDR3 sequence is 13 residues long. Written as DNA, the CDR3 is TGTGCCAGCAGCGTGGGACAGCACCTTGAAGCTTTCTTT. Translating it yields CASSVGQHLEAFF. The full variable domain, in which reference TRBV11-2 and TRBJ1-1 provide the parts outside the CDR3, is EAGVAQSPRYKIIEKRQSVAFWCNPISGHATLYWYQQILGQGPKLLIQFQNNGVVDDSQLPKDRFSAERLKGVDSTLKIQPAKLEDSAVYLCASSVGQHLEAFFGQGTRLTVV.

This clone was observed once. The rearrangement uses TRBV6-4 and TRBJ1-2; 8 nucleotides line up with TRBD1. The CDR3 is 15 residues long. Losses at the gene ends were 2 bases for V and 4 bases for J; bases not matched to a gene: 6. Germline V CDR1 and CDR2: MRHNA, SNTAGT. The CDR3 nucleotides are TGTGCCAGCAGTGACGGTTCAGGGGGCTTCTATGGCTACACCTTC. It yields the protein CASSDGSGGFYGYTF.

The CDR3 DNA reads TGTGCCAGCAGCCGCGGGAGCACTGAAGCTTTCTTT. Amino acid sequence: CASSRGSTEAFF. The chain joins TRBV5-6 to TRBJ1-1, with no clear D. The CDR3 consists of 12 residues. Germline CDR1 and CDR2: SGHDT and YYEEEE. Trimming left V 4 bases short and J 4 bases short, with 8 bases between.

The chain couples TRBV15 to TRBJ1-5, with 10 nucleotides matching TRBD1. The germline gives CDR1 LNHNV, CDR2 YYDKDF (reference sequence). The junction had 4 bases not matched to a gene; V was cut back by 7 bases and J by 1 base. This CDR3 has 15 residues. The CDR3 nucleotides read TGTGCCACCAAGACAGGGGGCACGAGCAATCAGCCCCAGCATTTT. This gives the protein CATKTGGTSNQPQHF.

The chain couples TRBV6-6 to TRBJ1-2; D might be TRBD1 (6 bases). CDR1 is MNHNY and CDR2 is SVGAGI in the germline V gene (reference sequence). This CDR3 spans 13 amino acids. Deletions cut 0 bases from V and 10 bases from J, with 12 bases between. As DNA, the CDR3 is TGTGCCAGCAGTTACTCTGGGGACAAGAACTACACCTTC. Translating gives CASSYSGDKNYTF.